This TCR beta chain was recovered during a study of T-cell reconstitution after alpha-beta-depleted transplantation in children. A TCRbeta library incorporating unique molecular identifiers was prepared. TCRdb itself ran the PCR reads through MiXCR, one entry per CDR3 protein. The sample gives some 600,000 distinct CDR3 sequences, 10% to 15% of which show up once; 2% to 2.5% is in the top ten. This clonotype showed up just a few times. The antigen is not known. General study findings and limits: After transplant, at about two months, alpha-beta T cells were reportedly derived from several hundred expanded graft clones. Some patients showed high day-60 TCRbeta diversity, which derived from surviving recipient T cells and thymic progenitors. T-cell numbers and diversity, one year after transplant, stemmed largely from T cells that were newly produced.

The CDR3 spans 14 residues. With 9 bases clipped from V and 4 bases from J, the junction kept 4 bases outside the gene matches. CDR1 and CDR2 from the germline V gene are KGHDR and SFDVKD. The receptor was isolated from a male patient aged 10-17 years who had a stem cell transplant for acute myeloid leukemia, so the T cells may come from the graft donor. This chain connects TRBV24-1 to TRBJ2-1; TRBD2 matches at 11 bases. Sequenced material: PBMCs, mostly from graft donor cells, taken 360 days after TCRalphabeta/CD19-depleted stem cell transplant. The CDR3 sequence is CATGLAGPYNEQFF. CDR3 in DNA: TGTGCCACCGGACTAGCGGGCCCTTACAATGAGCAGTTCTTC.